This T cell receptor (beta chain) was recorded in a study of technical replicates of blood from several donors. Some clones are missing from TCRdb's copy, which holds only in-frame ones; the method was immunoSEQ multiplex PCR. Among approximately 75,000 clones listed, about 97% were seen once. Trimming cost V 3 bases and J 10 bases, with 10 bases left between them. The CDR3 covers 12 residues. Germline CDR1 SGHTA, CDR2 FQGNSA. The chain recombines TRBV7-2 with TRBJ2-1; tentatively, D is TRBD2 (6 bases). The receptor's source is a human donor in good health. The sequenced sample consisted of T cells isolated from PBMCs. For the CDR3, the DNA is TGTGCCAGCAGCTTTCCGGGACTGGAGCAGTTCTTC. Its translation: CASSFPGLEQFF.